A single TCR beta chain is shown here with its context. Antigen: not known. RNA in amounts of about 0.5 to 1 ug was reverse transcribed with random hexamers. immunoSEQ multiplex PCR amplified TCR beta CDR3 across 54 Vbeta, 13 Jbeta. Each CDR3 protein is one row after TCRdb ran MiXCR on the immunoSEQ multiplex PCR reads. The sample lists 85,000 to 130,000 distinct CDR3 sequences, around 94% occurring once. The CDR3 runs to 14 residues. CDR1 SGHRS and CDR2 YFSETQ come from the germline V gene. With 0 bases removed from V and 5 bases from J, the gap between germline ends came to 11 bases. TEMRA cells were FACS-enriched, with CD8+ and CD4+ T cells isolated negatively. This specimen comes from a study of CD8 T cells in Susac syndrome. Study-wide results and caveats: In total CD8+ repertoires, roughly 15 Susac-specific public clones were found, and CD8+ TEMRA repertoires had five.

What was sequenced was CD8+ T cells from PBMCs. This clonotype was sampled from a human donor with Susac syndrome. The chain has TRBV5-1 and TRBJ1-1; D not certain. The CDR3 protein is CASSLDAAQTEAFF. The DNA for the CDR3 is TGCGCCAGCAGCTTGGACGCCGCGCAGACTGAAGCTTTCTTT.